This TCR beta chain stems from a study of shared clonotypes between healthy human individuals. Findings and limits, study-wide: The authors sampled blood alone, and tissue repertoires likely differ. Measured sharing among donors was expected to vary with sequencing depth. In contrast to clonotypes shared by all four donors, non-shared clonotypes had lower generation probabilities.

Profiling relied on immunoSEQ multiplex PCR, and the TCRdb table lists in-frame clones only, not all of them. The sample holds roughly 2.4 million clones, around 95% seen once. V was shortened by 5 bases and J by 5 bases, with 18 bases between the two germline ends. The V gene's germline CDR1 is SGHTA and CDR2 FQGTGA. The CDR3 consists of 16 residues. For this clone: The target antigen is unknown.

The sequence was collected from a man aged 18 to 30 in good health. The chain is built from TRBV7-3 and TRBJ2-2; TRBD1 might be the D (5 bases). The specimen sequenced was naive CD4+ T cells sorted from blood. Sample subset: CD45RA+ positively selected. CDR3 DNA sequence: TGTGCCAGCAGCCCCTACGCAGGGTCTCTTACCGGGGAGCTGTTTTTT. Protein product: CASSPYAGSLTGELFF.